This T cell receptor (beta chain) stems from a study of early T cells in non-severe SARS-CoV-2 infection. TCRdb reprocessed the 5' RACE reads with MiXCR, giving one entry per CDR3 protein. Of approximately 83,000 distinct CDR3 sequences listed, over 12% are singletons. V lost 7 bases to trimming and J lost 7 bases, with 6 bases between them. There are 10 residues in the CDR3. From germline, CDR1 is SGDLS and CDR2 YYNGEE. This clonotype was recorded at least ten times. The TCR comes from an adult who was a healthcare worker with PCR-confirmed SARS-CoV-2 infection or an uninfected control (not recorded which). V and J are TRBV9 and TRBJ1-5, with D unclear. The sequencing sample was made of whole blood. CDR3 sequence (DNA): TGTGCCAGCCGTGGGCAGCCCCAGCATTTT. Translating it yields CASRGQPQHF. The full variable domain, completed using reference TRBV9 and TRBJ1-5, is DSGVTQTPKHLITATGQRVTLRCSPRSGDLSVYWYQQSLDQGLQFLIQYYNGEERAKGNILERFSAQQFPDLHSELNLSSLELGDSALYFCASRGQPQHFGDGTRLSIL.